The 3 T cell receptor beta chains in this list originate from one sample, sequenced in a study of EBV T-cell therapy then PD-1 blockade in nasopharyngeal carcinoma. What these receptors recognize is not known. Treatment denoted: AdE1-LMPpoly-expanded autologous EBV-specific T-cell therapy followed by anti-PD-1 nivolumab. The method was immunoSEQ multiplex PCR; TCRdb's version includes in-frame clones alone and lacks a portion of them. The sample contains approximately 21,000 clones, approximately 84% of which appear only once. This specimen was CD8+ T cells from blood, taken at roughly day 67 from a patient whose treatment included autologous EBV-specific T cells and nivolumab. Receptor source: a man aged 35 to 55 with nasopharyngeal carcinoma.

The rearrangement uses TRBV6-6 and TRBJ2-7; no clear D gene. The CDR3 is made up of 13 amino acids. Germline loops: CDR1 MNHNY, CDR2 SVGAGI (reference sequence). Between the trimmed V and J ends, which lost 0 bases and 3 bases, there was a span of 6 bases. CDR3 bases: TGTGCCAGCAGTTACTCGAACGACTACGAGCAGTACTTC. It yields the protein CASSYSNDYEQYF.

This clone has just a few counts. The chain employs TRBV20-1 and TRBJ2-7, with 10 bases identical to TRBD2. The CDR3 consists of 14 residues. Germline loops: CDR1 DFQATT, CDR2 SNEGSKA (reference sequence). The V and J ends lost 6 bases and 2 bases, in that order; junction bases with no gene match: 7. CDR3 residues: CSASLAGDPYEQYF. Here the CDR3 DNA reads TGCAGTGCCAGTCTAGCGGGGGACCCCTACGAGCAGTACTTC.

This clone has more than one count but fewer than ten. This chain joins TRBV7-9 and TRBJ1-2; tentative D call: TRBD1 (5 bases). Trimming took 1 base from V and 8 from J, leaving 11 bases between them. CDR1 and CDR2 (germline): SEHNR, FQNEAQ (reference sequence). CDR3 length: 13 amino acids. The CDR3 coding sequence is TGTGCCAGCAGCTTAGGGGACTCCTTCGGCTACACCTTC. As protein: CASSLGDSFGYTF.